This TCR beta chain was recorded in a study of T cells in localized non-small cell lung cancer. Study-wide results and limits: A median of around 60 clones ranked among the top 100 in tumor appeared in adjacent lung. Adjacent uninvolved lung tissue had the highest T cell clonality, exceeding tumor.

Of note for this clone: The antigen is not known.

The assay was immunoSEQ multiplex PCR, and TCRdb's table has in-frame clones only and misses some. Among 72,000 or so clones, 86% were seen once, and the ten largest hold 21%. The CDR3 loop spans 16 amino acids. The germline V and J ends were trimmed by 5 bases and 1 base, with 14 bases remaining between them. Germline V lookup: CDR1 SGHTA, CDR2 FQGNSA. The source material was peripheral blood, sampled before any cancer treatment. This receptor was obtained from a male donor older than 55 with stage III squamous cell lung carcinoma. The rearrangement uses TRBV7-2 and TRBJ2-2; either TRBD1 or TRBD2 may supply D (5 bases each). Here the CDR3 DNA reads TGTGCCAGCAGCACTCGGGACGGAATGAACACCGGGGAGCTGTTTTTT. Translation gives CASSTRDGMNTGELFF.